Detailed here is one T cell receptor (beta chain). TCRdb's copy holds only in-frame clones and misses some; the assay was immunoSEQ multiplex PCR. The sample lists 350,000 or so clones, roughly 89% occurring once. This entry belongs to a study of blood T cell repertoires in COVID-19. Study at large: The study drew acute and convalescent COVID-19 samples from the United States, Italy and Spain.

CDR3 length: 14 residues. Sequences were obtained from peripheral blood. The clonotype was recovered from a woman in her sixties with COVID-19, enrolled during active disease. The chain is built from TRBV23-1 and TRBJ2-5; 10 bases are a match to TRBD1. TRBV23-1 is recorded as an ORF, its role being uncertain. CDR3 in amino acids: CAPGTGEVGETQYF. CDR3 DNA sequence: TGCGCGCCCGGGACAGGGGAGGTAGGGGAGACCCAGTACTTC.